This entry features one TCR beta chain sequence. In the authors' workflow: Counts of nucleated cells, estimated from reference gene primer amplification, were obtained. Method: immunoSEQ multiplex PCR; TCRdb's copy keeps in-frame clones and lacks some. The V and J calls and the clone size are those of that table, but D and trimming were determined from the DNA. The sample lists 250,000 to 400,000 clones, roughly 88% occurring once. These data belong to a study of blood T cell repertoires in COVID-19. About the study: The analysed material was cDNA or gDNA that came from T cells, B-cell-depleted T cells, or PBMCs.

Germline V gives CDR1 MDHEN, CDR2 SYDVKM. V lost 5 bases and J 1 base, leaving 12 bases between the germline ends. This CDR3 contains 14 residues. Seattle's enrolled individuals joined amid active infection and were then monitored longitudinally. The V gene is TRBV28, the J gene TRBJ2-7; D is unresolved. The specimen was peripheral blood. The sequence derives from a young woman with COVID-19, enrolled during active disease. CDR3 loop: CASSPEVWSYEQYF. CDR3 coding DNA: TGTGCCAGCAGTCCAGAGGTGTGGTCCTACGAGCAGTACTTC.